This entry describes one T cell receptor beta chain. Its specificity is not known. This PCR relied on a set of 60 Vbeta primers and 13 Jbeta primers. Clones were sequenced by immunoSEQ multiplex PCR, and TCRdb holds only the in-frame ones, with some missing. Recorded here are 150,000 or so clones; the top ten clones represent 1.5% to 2%. These data belong to a study of cytomegalovirus exposure and HLA in healthy donors. Study-level results: Researchers catalogued about 150 TCR beta chains as cytomegalovirus-associated.

This CDR3 contains 12 residues. Germline lookup yields CDR1 PRHDT and CDR2 FYEKMQ (reference sequence). V shed 6 bases and J shed 2 bases, with 6 bases lying between them. The TCR sequence derives from a woman in her 40s in good health and CMV-seropositive. Sequenced material: PBMCs. The V and J genes are TRBV13 and TRBJ2-3; a possible D gene is TRBD1 (5 bases). The CDR3 nucleotides are TGTGCCAGCAGAGGGGCCACAGATACGCAGTATTTT. This translates into CASRGATDTQYF.